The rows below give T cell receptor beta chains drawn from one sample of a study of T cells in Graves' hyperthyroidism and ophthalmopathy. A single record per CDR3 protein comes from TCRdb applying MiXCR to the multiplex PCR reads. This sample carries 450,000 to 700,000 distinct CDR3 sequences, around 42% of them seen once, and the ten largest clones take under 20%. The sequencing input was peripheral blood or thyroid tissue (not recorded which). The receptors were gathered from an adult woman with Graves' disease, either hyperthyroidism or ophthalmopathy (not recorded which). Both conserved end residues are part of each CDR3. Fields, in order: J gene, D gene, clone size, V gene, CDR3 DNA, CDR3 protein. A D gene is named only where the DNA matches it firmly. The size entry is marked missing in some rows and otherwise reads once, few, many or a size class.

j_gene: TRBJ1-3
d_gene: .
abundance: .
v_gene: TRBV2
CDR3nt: TGTGCCAGCAGTGAACAGGGAGGAAACACCATATATTTT
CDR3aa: CASSEQGGNTIYF

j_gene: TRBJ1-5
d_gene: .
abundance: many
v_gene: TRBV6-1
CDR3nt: TGTGCCAGCAGTTCGATCAGGGTACAGGGACAGCCCCAGCATTTT
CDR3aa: CASSSIRVQGQPQHF

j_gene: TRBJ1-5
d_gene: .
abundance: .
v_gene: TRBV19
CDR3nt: TGTGCCAGTAGTACCCAGGACAGTTACAATCAGCCCCAGCATTTT
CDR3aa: CASSTQDSYNQPQHF

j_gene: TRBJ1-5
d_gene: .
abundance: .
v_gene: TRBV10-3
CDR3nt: TGTGCCATCGGGGCGGAAGGACAGCCCCAGCATTTT
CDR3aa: CAIGAEGQPQHF

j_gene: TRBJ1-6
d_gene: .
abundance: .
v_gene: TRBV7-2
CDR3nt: TGTGCCAGCAGCTCGGGTCCAATTAATTCACCCCTCCACTTT
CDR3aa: CASSSGPINSPLHF

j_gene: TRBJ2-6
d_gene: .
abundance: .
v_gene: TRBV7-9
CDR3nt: TGTGCCAGCCGACCCCCGGAGGCCTCTGGGGCCAACGTCCTGACTTTT
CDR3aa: CASRPPEASGANVLTF

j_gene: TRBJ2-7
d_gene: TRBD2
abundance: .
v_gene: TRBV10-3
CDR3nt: TGTGCCGTCCATAGCGGGAGGGGTCGGGAGCAGTACTTC
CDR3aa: CAVHSGRGREQYF

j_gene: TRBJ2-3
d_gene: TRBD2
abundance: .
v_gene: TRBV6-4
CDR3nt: TGTGCCAGCAGTCCAATATCTCCTAGCGGGAGTGCAGATACGCAGTATTTT
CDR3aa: CASSPISPSGSADTQYF

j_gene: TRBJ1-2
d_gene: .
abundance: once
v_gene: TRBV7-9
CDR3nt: TGTGCCAGCAGCCCCGGCATCCGGGAACACTTC
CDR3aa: CASSPGIREHF

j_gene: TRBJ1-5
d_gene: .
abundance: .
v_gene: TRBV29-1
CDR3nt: TGCAGCGTCGCCACCGGGACATCAAATCAGCCCCAGCATTTT
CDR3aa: CSVATGTSNQPQHF

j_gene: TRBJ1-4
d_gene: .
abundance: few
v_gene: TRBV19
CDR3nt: TGTGCCAGTAGTATATCATCTGCAACTAATGAAAAACTGTTTTTT
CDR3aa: CASSISSATNEKLFF

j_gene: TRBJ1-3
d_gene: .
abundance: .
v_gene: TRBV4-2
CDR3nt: TGTGCCAGCAGCCAAGAAGGCGGCCCAAACTCTGGAAACACCATATATTTT
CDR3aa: CASSQEGGPNSGNTIYF

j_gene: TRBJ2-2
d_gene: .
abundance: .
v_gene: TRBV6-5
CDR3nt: TGTGCCAGCAGTAACCAAGGGGAGTTGAGCACCGGGGAGCTGTTTTTT
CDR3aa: CASSNQGELSTGELFF

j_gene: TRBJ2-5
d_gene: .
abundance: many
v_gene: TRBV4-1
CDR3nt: TGCGCCAGCAGCCGAGGCCTCCAGGGTTTCGAGACCCAGTACTTC
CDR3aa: CASSRGLQGFETQYF

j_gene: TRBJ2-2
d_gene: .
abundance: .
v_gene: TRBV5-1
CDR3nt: TGTGCCAGCAGCTTGGCCTCGGGGAGCTGGGGGACCGGGGAGCTGTTTTTT
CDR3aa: CASSLASGSWGTGELFF

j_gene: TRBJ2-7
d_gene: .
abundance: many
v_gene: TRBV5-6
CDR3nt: TGTGCCAGCAGCTTGGGGACAGTACAATCGGGGCAGTACTTC
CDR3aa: CASSLGTVQSGQYF

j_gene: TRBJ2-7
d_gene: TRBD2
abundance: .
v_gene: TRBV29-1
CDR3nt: TGCAGCGCGAGCGGGGGGAACTACGAGCAGTACTTC
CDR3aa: CSASGGNYEQYF

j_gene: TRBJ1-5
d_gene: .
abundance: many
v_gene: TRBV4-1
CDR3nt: TGCGCCAGCAGAGGTGGGTTCAATCAGCCCCAGCATTTT
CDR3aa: CASRGGFNQPQHF

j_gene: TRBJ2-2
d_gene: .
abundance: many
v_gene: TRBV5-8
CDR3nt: TGTGCCAGCAGCTCTGGACAGACCTTCGCCGGGGAGCTGTTTTTT
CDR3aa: CASSSGQTFAGELFF

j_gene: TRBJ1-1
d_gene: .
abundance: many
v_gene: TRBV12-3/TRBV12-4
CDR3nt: TGTGCCAGCAGACCAGGGTCCACTGAAGCTTTCTTT
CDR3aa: CASRPGSTEAFF

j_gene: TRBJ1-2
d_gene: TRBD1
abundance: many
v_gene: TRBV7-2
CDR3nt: TGTACCAGCAGCCTCGGGACAGGGGGTGATGGCTACACCTTC
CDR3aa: CTSSLGTGGDGYTF

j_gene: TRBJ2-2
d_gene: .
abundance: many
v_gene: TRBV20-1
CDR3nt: TGCAGTGCTCAATACACCGGGGAGCTGTTTTTT
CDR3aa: CSAQYTGELFF

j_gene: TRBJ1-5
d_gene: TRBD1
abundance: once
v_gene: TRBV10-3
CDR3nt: TGTGCCATCAGTGAGTCGGGGGGACAGGATAGCAATCAGCCCCAGCATTTT
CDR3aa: CAISESGGQDSNQPQHF

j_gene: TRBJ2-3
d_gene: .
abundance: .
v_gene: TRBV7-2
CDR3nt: TGTGCCAGCAGCTTACGGCGACGGGATACGCAGTATTTT
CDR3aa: CASSLRRRDTQYF

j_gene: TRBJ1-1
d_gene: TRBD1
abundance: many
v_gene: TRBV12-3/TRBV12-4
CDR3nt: TGTGCCAGCAGTCTCTATGGACAGGGAAGGGCGGTCACTGAAGCTTTCTTT
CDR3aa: CASSLYGQGRAVTEAFF

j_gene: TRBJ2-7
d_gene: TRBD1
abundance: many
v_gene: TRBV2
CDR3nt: TGTGCCAGCCACCAGGACAGGGAATACGAGCAGTACTTC
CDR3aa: CASHQDREYEQYF

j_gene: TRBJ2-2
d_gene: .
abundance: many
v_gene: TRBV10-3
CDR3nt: TGTGCCACCGCGGGCGTGCTGAGGGCCGGCACCGGGGAGCTGTTTTTT
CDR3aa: CATAGVLRAGTGELFF

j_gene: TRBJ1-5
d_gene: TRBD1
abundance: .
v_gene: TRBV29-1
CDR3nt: TGCAGCGCCTTGACAGGGGGAAATCAGCCCCAGCATTTT
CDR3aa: CSALTGGNQPQHF

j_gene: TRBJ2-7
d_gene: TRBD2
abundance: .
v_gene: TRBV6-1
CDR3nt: TGTGCCAGCAGGGGATATAGCGGGAGAGGAGGCGAGCAGTACTTC
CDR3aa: CASRGYSGRGGEQYF

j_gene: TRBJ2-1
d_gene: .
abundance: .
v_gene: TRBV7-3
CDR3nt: TGTGCCAGCAGCTTAGGGGCAGGAACCTACAATGAGCAGTTCTTC
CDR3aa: CASSLGAGTYNEQFF

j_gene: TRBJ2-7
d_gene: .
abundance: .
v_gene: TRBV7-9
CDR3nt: TGTGCCAGCAGCCCGGGGGGCGGGCTGGCCTACGAGCAGTACTTC
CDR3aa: CASSPGGGLAYEQYF

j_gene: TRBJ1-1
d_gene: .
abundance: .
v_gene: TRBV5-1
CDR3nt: TGCGCCAGCAGCTTATGGACCCCCACTGAAGCTTTCTTT
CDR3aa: CASSLWTPTEAFF

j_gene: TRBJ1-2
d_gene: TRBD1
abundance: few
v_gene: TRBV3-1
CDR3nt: TGTGCCAGCAGCCAAATGGGACAGGGGCACATTGACTATGGCTACACCTTC
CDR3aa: CASSQMGQGHIDYGYTF

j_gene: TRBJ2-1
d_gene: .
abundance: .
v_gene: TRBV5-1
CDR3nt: TGCGCCAGCAGCTTTGGGGATGCGGTGGGATATGGCTACAATGAGCAGTTCTTC
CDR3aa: CASSFGDAVGYGYNEQFF

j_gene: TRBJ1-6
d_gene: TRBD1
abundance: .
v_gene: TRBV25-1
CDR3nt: TGTGCCAGCAGTGCCTGGACAGGTTCCTATAATTCACCCCTCCACTTT
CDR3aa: CASSAWTGSYNSPLHF

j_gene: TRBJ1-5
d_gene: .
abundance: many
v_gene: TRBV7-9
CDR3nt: TGTGCCAGCACCACGGTGGGGGATCAGCCCCAGCATTTT
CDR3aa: CASTTVGDQPQHF

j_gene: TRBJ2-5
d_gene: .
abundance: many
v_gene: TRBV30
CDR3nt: TGTGCCTGGGGGAACCAAGAGACCCAGTACTTC
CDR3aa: CAWGNQETQYF

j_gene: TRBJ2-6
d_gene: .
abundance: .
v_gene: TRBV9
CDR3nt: TGTGCCAGCACCCAAGCCTCCTCTGGGGCCAACGTCCTGACTTTC
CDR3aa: CASTQASSGANVLTF

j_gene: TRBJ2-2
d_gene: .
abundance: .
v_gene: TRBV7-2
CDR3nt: TGTGCCAGCAGCAGGGGGGGGGGCACCGGGGAGCTGTTTTTT
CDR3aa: CASSRGGGTGELFF

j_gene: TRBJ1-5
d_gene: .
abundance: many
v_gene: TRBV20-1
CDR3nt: TGCAGTGCTTCAGACTTAGATCGTCCCAATCAGCCCCAGCATTTT
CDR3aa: CSASDLDRPNQPQHF

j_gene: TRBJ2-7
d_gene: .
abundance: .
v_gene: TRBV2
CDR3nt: TGTGCCAGCAGTGCAAGCACCGGGGAGCTGTACTTC
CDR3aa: CASSASTGELYF

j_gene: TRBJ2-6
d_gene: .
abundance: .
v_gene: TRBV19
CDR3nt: TGTGCCAGTAGGGCCCTGGGGTACCCTGGGGCCAACGTCCTGACTTTC
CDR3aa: CASRALGYPGANVLTF